Listed below are T cell receptor beta chains from one sample, sequenced in a study of CD8 T cells in ankylosing spondylitis. TCRdb re-called the 5' RACE reads through MiXCR, storing one row per CDR3 protein. The sample yields tens of thousands of distinct CDR3 sequences, more than 25% seen once. Sample: blood, either unsorted or a sorted T cell fraction (not recorded which). These TCRs come from a male donor with ankylosing spondylitis or in good health (not recorded which). Both conserved end residues are part of each CDR3. D genes are given only for firm matches.

J gene: TRBJ2-2; V gene: TRBV7-3; D gene: NA; CDR3 protein: CASRYTGELFF
J gene: TRBJ2-2; V gene: TRBV10-2; D gene: NA; CDR3 protein: CASRAAGGTGELFF
J gene: TRBJ2-1; V gene: TRBV7-8; D gene: NA; CDR3 protein: CASSGRVSYNEQFF
J gene: TRBJ1-5; V gene: TRBV3-1; D gene: NA; CDR3 protein: CASSQSGQGPQHF
J gene: TRBJ2-1; V gene: TRBV5-1; D gene: TRBD2; CDR3 protein: CASSLETSGAWDEQFF
J gene: TRBJ2-2; V gene: TRBV29-1; D gene: NA; CDR3 protein: CSGGSNTGELFF
J gene: TRBJ2-5; V gene: TRBV5-1; D gene: NA; CDR3 protein: CASSSHRETQYF
J gene: TRBJ2-7; V gene: TRBV2; D gene: TRBD2; CDR3 protein: CASSDTGTSIYEQYF
J gene: TRBJ1-1; V gene: TRBV6-5; D gene: TRBD1; CDR3 protein: CASSYKGQLNTEAFF
J gene: TRBJ1-6; V gene: TRBV9; D gene: TRBD1; CDR3 protein: CASSPGEGTVNSPLHF
J gene: TRBJ2-5; V gene: TRBV10-3; D gene: NA; CDR3 protein: CAISESGGMVSETQYF
J gene: TRBJ2-7; V gene: TRBV2; D gene: TRBD1; CDR3 protein: CASSRQGAHYEQYF
J gene: TRBJ2-7; V gene: TRBV7-9; D gene: NA; CDR3 protein: CASTISGSNYEQYF
J gene: TRBJ1-2; V gene: TRBV12-3/TRBV12-4; D gene: NA; CDR3 protein: CASRPPTGHYGYTF
J gene: TRBJ2-3; V gene: TRBV9; D gene: NA; CDR3 protein: CASSVTPGRDTQYF
J gene: TRBJ2-1; V gene: TRBV5-1; D gene: TRBD1; CDR3 protein: CASSLGTGGGREQFF
J gene: TRBJ2-3; V gene: TRBV3-1; D gene: NA; CDR3 protein: CASSQGEGTDTQYF
J gene: TRBJ2-1; V gene: TRBV19; D gene: TRBD2; CDR3 protein: CASRVTYSSGKNNEQFF
J gene: TRBJ1-1; V gene: TRBV27; D gene: NA; CDR3 protein: CASSFTGNTEAFF
J gene: TRBJ1-1; V gene: TRBV21-1; D gene: NA; CDR3 protein: CATPRLFDTEAFF
J gene: TRBJ1-4; V gene: TRBV7-2; D gene: NA; CDR3 protein: CASSSAAGRDEKLFF
J gene: TRBJ2-3; V gene: TRBV20-1; D gene: NA; CDR3 protein: CSASYLTDTQYF
J gene: TRBJ2-3; V gene: TRBV5-1; D gene: NA; CDR3 protein: CASSSGSEDTQYF
J gene: TRBJ1-2; V gene: TRBV29-1; D gene: NA; CDR3 protein: CSGGDKDNYGYTF
J gene: TRBJ2-2; V gene: TRBV4-1; D gene: NA; CDR3 protein: CASSQPATGELFF
J gene: TRBJ1-1; V gene: TRBV10-3; D gene: NA; CDR3 protein: CAIRDLRANTEAFF
J gene: TRBJ1-5; V gene: TRBV6-5; D gene: NA; CDR3 protein: CASSYVRNQPQHF
J gene: TRBJ2-3; V gene: TRBV5-4; D gene: NA; CDR3 protein: CASSKGPTDTQYF
J gene: TRBJ2-1; V gene: TRBV3-1; D gene: TRBD2; CDR3 protein: CASSQDSGGLGEQFF
J gene: TRBJ2-2; V gene: TRBV20-1; D gene: TRBD2; CDR3 protein: CSARDSAGAAGELFF
J gene: TRBJ2-1; V gene: TRBV7-6; D gene: TRBD2; CDR3 protein: CASSGTSGSGGNEQFF
J gene: TRBJ1-5; V gene: TRBV7-9; D gene: TRBD1; CDR3 protein: CASSSTGAGSNQPQHF
J gene: TRBJ2-3; V gene: TRBV7-7; D gene: NA; CDR3 protein: CASSLAGEADTQYF
J gene: TRBJ2-2; V gene: TRBV11-1; D gene: TRBD1; CDR3 protein: CASIGPDYRGLVTGELFF
J gene: TRBJ1-3; V gene: TRBV15; D gene: NA; CDR3 protein: CATSTRAAGNTIYF
J gene: TRBJ2-1; V gene: TRBV5-6; D gene: TRBD2; CDR3 protein: CASPLGGLADNEQFF
J gene: TRBJ1-1; V gene: TRBV28; D gene: NA; CDR3 protein: CASSFTERLNTEAFF
J gene: TRBJ1-6; V gene: TRBV7-8; D gene: NA; CDR3 protein: CASSSIDSPLHF
J gene: TRBJ2-1; V gene: TRBV7-7; D gene: NA; CDR3 protein: CASSPGGAYNEQFF
J gene: TRBJ1-5; V gene: TRBV29-1; D gene: NA; CDR3 protein: CSGRHPNPYQPQHF
J gene: TRBJ2-1; V gene: TRBV28; D gene: NA; CDR3 protein: CASRGGGANEQFF
J gene: TRBJ2-1; V gene: TRBV20-1; D gene: NA; CDR3 protein: CSADPALADYNEQFF
J gene: TRBJ2-2; V gene: TRBV12-3/TRBV12-4; D gene: TRBD2; CDR3 protein: CASSLGIAGANTGELFF
J gene: TRBJ1-2; V gene: TRBV18; D gene: NA; CDR3 protein: CASSPTDVNYGYTF
J gene: TRBJ2-1; V gene: TRBV12-3/TRBV12-4; D gene: NA; CDR3 protein: CASSSPDSYNEQFF
J gene: TRBJ1-2; V gene: TRBV20-1; D gene: NA; CDR3 protein: CSAPAGHGYTF
J gene: TRBJ1-4; V gene: TRBV20-1; D gene: NA; CDR3 protein: CSAREGYEKLFF
J gene: TRBJ2-3; V gene: TRBV7-6; D gene: NA; CDR3 protein: CASSLVDTQYF
J gene: TRBJ2-7; V gene: TRBV5-1; D gene: TRBD1; CDR3 protein: CASSSLGQGYEQYF
J gene: TRBJ2-7; V gene: TRBV5-1; D gene: NA; CDR3 protein: CASNPTGGNYEQYF
J gene: TRBJ1-5; V gene: TRBV12-3/TRBV12-4; D gene: TRBD1; CDR3 protein: CASTKTGRSQPQHF
J gene: TRBJ2-3; V gene: TRBV5-5; D gene: NA; CDR3 protein: CASSLEPRTDTQYF